Listed below are T cell receptor beta chains from one sample, sequenced in a study of blood T cell repertoires in COVID-19. Produced via immunoSEQ multiplex PCR; TCRdb's table is partial and in-frame only. The sample lists about 87,000 clones; around 91% were seen once. Sequencing was carried out using peripheral blood. The receptors shown here come from a man between 18 and 35 years old with COVID-19, enrolled during active disease. The CDR3 runs from the conserved cysteine through the conserved F or W. D genes are given only for firm matches.

>NA|TRBV20-1|TRBJ2-7
CSARNRDEQYF
TGCAGTGCGCGAAACAGGGACGAGCAGTACTTC
>NA|TRBV27|TRBJ2-1
CASSLAGAGHEQFF
TGTGCCAGCAGCCTTGCAGGGGCTGGCCATGAGCAGTTCTTC
>TRBD1|TRBV30|TRBJ2-7
CAWETGFEEQYF
TGTGCCTGGGAGACAGGGTTTGAGGAGCAGTACTTC
>TRBD1|TRBV6-5|TRBJ2-1
CASSYSSRTGLDEQFF
TGTGCCAGCAGTTACTCGAGTAGGACAGGGTTGGATGAGCAGTTCTTC
>TRBD2|TRBV9|TRBJ2-5
CASSASGGSSETQYF
TGTGCCAGCAGCGCGTCGGGCGGGAGCTCAGAGACCCAGTACTTC
>TRBD2|TRBV4-1|TRBJ2-7
CASSYRLSGSAYEQYF
TGCGCCAGCAGTTATCGACTTAGCGGGAGTGCTTACGAGCAGTACTTC
>TRBD1|TRBV27|TRBJ1-1
CASSSGGHATEAFF
TGTGCCAGCAGTTCAGGGGGGCATGCCACTGAAGCTTTCTTT
>NA|TRBV18|TRBJ1-3
CASSPDKHSGNTIYF
TGTGCCAGCTCGCCCGACAAGCACTCTGGAAACACCATATATTTT
>TRBD1|TRBV19|TRBJ2-6
CASNGPGQGSSGANVLTF
TGTGCCAGTAACGGACCGGGACAGGGATCCTCTGGGGCCAACGTCCTGACTTTC
>NA|TRBV20-1|TRBJ2-3
CSAPQGGSQYF
TGCAGTGCTCCCCAGGGGGGTTCGCAGTATTTT